A selection of T cell receptor beta chains follows, all from one sample in a study of T cell clusters in autoimmune cytopenias. No DNA is given; TCRdb re-called the multiplex PCR reads and lists each CDR3 protein once. This sample contains approximately 11,000 distinct CDR3 sequences. This sample also belongs to another study, concerning T cell repertoires in aging, cancer and after chemotherapy.

Specimen: peripheral blood. Every receptor here comes from a human donor in good health. CDR3s include the opening cysteine and the closing phenylalanine or tryptophan. Only part of the rows carry a size: once, few, many, or a class if the clone is expanded.

>TRBJ2-3|TRBV19|NA
CASSISWTSGGWDTQYF
>TRBJ2-3|TRBV4-1|NA
CASSQDVNTQYF
>TRBJ1-3|TRBV20-1|medium-sized
CSASLPNSGNTIYF
>TRBJ2-2|TRBV30|medium-sized
CAWSGAVSGELFF
>TRBJ2-3|TRBV25-1|NA
CASSEVRDTQYF
>TRBJ2-2|TRBV2|NA
CASTGQANTGELFF
>TRBJ2-4|TRBV7-9|NA
CASSADPRGTPIQYF
>TRBJ2-1|TRBV12-3/TRBV12-4|medium-sized
CASSLNNEQFF
>TRBJ2-1|TRBV5-5|NA
CASSLASGGAHEQFF
>TRBJ2-5|TRBV6-1|medium-sized
CASSAFPQETQYF
>TRBJ2-3|TRBV19|medium-sized
CASSPRTGVDTQYF
>TRBJ2-5|TRBV5-1|NA
CASSLAPGRQTQYF
>TRBJ1-4|TRBV6-2/TRBV6-3|NA
CASSGDSFNEKLFF
>TRBJ1-3|TRBV2|NA
CASKPLRDRGFDTIYF
>TRBJ2-7|TRBV21-1|NA
CASSKSVIYEQYF
>TRBJ2-5|TRBV6-2/TRBV6-3|NA
CASSQITGQGQYF
>TRBJ2-5|TRBV20-1|NA
CSARDPSGGTLETQYF
>TRBJ1-4|TRBV19|medium-sized
CASSISWATGEYEKLFF
>TRBJ1-1|TRBV19|medium-sized
CASSQTEAGKAFF
>TRBJ2-1|TRBV6-1|NA
CASSVRDVGSYNEQFF
>TRBJ1-3|TRBV6-5|medium-sized
CASSYGTLGNTIYF
>TRBJ1-6|TRBV19|medium-sized
CASSFQGNSPLHF
>TRBJ2-1|TRBV6-1|medium-sized
CASSQGAEQFF
>TRBJ2-5|TRBV4-2|NA
CASSQGTYQYF
>TRBJ2-3|TRBV24-1|NA
CATSGGGGAADTQYF